This TCR beta chain derives from a study of response to subunit inactivated influenza vaccine (dated by TCRdb to the late 2010s). For the study in its entirety: To follow how T cells responded to a trivalent subunit inactivated influenza vaccine, the researchers relied on deep quantitative profiling of the T cell receptor repertoire. The investigation overall reported the following: The authors suggested that each seasonal influenza vaccination may recruit only a limited number of new T cells.

The germline V gene specifies SGHTA as CDR1 and FQGTGA as CDR2. The CDR3 has 14 amino acids, counting the end cysteine and phenylalanine. Only the CDR3 region is kept as DNA, spanning 42 bases read in frame from base 1. V was cut back by 1 base and J by 0 bases, leaving a gap of 5 bases between them. As regards this clonotype: The antigen it recognizes is unknown. The record has no base qualities; no much larger clone is one base away.

Libraries were made using RT-PCR. The sequencing machine was an Illumina HiSeq 2500. TCRdb redid the processing of the public reads, applying fastp at Q25 and MiXCR, and retained in-frame beta chains. One record per CDR3 amino acid sequence lists the most common genes and DNA. The sample contains approximately 310,000 distinct CDR3 sequences, 20% to 25% of them found a single time. 10% of the sample is held by the ten biggest clonotypes. This TCR derives from a man aged 45 to 75 who received an inactivated influenza vaccine. Donor details come from another sample of the same person, matched by shared clones. The sequences come from PBMCs from blood, collected 21 months after vaccination. The chain employs TRBV7-3 and TRBJ2-3; too little of a D gene remains to name it. The CDR3 region reads CASSLMPSTDTQYF. Here is the DNA: TGTGCCAGCAGCTTAATGCCTAGCACAGATACGCAGTATTTT.